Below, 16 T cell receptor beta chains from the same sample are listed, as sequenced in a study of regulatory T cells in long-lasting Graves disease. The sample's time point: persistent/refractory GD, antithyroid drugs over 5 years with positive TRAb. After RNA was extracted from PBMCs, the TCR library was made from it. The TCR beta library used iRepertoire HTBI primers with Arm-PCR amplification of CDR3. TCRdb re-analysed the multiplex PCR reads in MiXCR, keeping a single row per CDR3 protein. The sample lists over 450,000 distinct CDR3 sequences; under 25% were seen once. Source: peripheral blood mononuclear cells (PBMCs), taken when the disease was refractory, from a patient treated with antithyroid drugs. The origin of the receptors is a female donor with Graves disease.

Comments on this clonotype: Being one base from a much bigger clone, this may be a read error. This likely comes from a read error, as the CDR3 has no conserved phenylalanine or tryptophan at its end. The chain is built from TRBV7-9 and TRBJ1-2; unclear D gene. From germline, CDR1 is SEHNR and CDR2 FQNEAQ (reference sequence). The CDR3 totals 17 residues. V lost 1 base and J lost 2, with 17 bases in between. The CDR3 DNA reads TGTGCCAGCAGCTTAGTTGTCAGACAAGATGGAAACTATGGCTACACCCTC. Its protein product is CASSLVVRQDGNYGYTL.

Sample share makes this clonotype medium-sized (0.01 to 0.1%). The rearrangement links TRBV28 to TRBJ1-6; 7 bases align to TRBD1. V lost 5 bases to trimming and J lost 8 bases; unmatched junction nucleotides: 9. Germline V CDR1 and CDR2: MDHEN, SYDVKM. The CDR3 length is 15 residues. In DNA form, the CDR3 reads TGTGCCAGCAGTCCACGACAGGGTTGGGATTCACCCCTCCACTTT. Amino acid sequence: CASSPRQGWDSPLHF.

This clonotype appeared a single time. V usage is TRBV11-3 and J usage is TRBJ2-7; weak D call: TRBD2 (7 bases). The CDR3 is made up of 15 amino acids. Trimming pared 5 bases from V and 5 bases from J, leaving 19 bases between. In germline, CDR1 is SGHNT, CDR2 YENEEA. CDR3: CASSPQGGGFDEQYF. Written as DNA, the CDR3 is TGTGCCAGCAGCCCGCAGGGAGGGGGTTTTGACGAGCAGTACTTC.

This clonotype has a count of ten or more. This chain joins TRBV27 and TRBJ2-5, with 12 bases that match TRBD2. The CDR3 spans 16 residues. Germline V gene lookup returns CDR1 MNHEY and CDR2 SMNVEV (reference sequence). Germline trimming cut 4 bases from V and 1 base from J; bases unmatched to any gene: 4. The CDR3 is CASSSRLAGAQETQYF. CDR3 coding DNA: TGTGCCAGCAGTTCCAGACTAGCGGGAGCCCAAGAGACCCAGTACTTC.

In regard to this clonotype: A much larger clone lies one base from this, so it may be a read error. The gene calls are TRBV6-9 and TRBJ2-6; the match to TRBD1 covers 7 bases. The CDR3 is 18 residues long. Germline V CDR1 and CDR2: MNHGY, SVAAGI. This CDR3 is CASSYGATGHSGANVPTF. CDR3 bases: TGTGCCAGCAGTTACGGTGCGACAGGGCACTCTGGGGCCAACGTCCCGACTTTC.

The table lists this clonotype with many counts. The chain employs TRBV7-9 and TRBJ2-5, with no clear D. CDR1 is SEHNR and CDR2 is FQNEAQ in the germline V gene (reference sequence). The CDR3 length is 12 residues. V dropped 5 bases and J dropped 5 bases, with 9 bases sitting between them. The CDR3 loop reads CASSDQRETQYF. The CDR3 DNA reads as TGTGCCAGCAGCGATCAGCGTGAGACCCAGTACTTC. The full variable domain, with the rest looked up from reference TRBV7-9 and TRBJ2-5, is DTGVSQNPRHKITKRGQNVTFRCDPISEHNRLYWYRQTLGQGPEFLTYFQNEAQLEKSRLLSDRFSAERPKGSFSTLEIQRTEQGDSAMYLCASSDQRETQYFGPGTRLLVL.

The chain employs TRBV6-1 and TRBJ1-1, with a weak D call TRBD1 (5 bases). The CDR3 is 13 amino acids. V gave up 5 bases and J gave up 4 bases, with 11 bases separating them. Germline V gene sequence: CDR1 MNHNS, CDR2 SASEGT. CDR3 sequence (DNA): TGTGCCAGCAGTCGGGGGTGGGGCACTGAAGCTTTCTTT. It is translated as CASSRGWGTEAFF.

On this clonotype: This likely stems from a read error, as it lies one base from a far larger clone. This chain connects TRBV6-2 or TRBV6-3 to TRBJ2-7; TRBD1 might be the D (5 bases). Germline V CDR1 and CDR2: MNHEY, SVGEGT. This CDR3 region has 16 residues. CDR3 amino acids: CATMLVRTGNSHEQYF. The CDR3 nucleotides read TGTGCCACCATGCTAGTACGAACAGGAAACTCCCACGAGCAGTACTTC.

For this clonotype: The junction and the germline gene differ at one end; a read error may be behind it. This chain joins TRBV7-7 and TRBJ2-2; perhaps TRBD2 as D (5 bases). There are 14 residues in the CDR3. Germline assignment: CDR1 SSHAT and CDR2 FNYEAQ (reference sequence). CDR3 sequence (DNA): TGTGCTAGCAGCTACGGACTTAACGCCGGGGAGCTGTTTTTT. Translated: CASSYGLNAGELFF.

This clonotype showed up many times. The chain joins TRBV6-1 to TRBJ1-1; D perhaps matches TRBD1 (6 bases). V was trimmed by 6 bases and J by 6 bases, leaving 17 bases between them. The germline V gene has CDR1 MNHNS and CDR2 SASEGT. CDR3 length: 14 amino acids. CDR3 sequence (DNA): TGTGCCAGCAGGGGGGCGCAGAGTTATTCTGAAGCTTTCTTT. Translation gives CASRGAQSYSEAFF.

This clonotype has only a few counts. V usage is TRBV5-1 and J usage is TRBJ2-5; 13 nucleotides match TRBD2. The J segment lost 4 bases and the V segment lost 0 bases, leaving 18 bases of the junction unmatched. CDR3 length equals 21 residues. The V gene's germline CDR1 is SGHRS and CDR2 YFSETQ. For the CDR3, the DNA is TGCGCCAGCAGCTTGGCCGGGGAGACTAGCGGGGGGACTGCCAGTAGAGAGACCCAGTACTTC. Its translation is CASSLAGETSGGTASRETQYF.

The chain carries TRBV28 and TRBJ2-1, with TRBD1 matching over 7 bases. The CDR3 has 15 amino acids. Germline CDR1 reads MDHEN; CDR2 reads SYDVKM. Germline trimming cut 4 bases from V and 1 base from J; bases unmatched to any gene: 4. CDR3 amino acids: CASSSYRGSYNEQFF. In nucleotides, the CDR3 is TGTGCCAGCAGTTCCTACAGGGGTTCCTACAATGAGCAGTTCTTC. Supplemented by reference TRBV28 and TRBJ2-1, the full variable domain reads DVKVTQSSRYLVKRTGEKVFLECVQDMDHENMFWYRQDPGLGLRLIYFSYDVKMKEKGDIPEGYSVSREKKERFSLILESASTNQTSMYLCASSSYRGSYNEQFFGPGTRLTVL.

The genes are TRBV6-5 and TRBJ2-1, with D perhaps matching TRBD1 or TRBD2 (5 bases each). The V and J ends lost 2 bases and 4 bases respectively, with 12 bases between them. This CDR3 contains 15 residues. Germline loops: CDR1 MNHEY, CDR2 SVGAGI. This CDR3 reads CASSYRAGRYNEQFF. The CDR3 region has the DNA TGTGCCAGCAGTTACAGGGCAGGGAGATACAATGAGCAGTTCTTC.

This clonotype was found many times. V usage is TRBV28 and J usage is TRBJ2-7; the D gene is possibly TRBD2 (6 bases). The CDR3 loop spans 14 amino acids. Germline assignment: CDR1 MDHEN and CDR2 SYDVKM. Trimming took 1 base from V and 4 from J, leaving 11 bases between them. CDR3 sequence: CASSLLAGRYEQYF. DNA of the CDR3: TGTGCCAGCAGTTTATTGGCGGGACGATACGAGCAGTACTTC.

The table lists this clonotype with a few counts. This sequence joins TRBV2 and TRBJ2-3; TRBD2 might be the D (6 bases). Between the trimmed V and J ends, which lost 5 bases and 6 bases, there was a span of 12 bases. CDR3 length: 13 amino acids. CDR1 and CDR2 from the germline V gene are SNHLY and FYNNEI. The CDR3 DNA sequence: TGTGCCAGCAGTAGGCTAGGAGGGGATACGCAGTATTTT. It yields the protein CASSRLGGDTQYF.

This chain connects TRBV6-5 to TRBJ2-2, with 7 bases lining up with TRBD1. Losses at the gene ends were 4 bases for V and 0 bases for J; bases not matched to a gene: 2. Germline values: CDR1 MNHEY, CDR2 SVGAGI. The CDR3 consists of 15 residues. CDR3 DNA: TGTGCCAGCAGTTGGGACAGACCGAACACCGGGGAGCTGTTTTTT. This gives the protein CASSWDRPNTGELFF.